The 12 T cell receptor beta chains listed next were all sequenced from one sample in a study of technical replicates of blood from a handful of donors. Using immunoSEQ multiplex PCR, the repertoire was profiled, and TCRdb retains in-frame clones only, with some absent. The table lists more than 90,000 clones, around 96% of them singletons. Specimen: T cells isolated from PBMCs. The receptors were gathered from a human donor in good health.

V usage is TRBV6-6 and J usage is TRBJ1-2; 7 nucleotides agree with TRBD1. Germline values: CDR1 MNHNY, CDR2 SVGAGI (reference sequence). With 6 bases clipped from V and 2 bases from J, the junction kept 3 bases outside the gene matches. This CDR3 has 13 amino acids. DNA for the CDR3: TGTGCCAGCAGCCCAGGGGGGAACTATGGCTACACCTTC. Its translation is CASSPGGNYGYTF.

The chain carries TRBV2 and TRBJ1-5, with D uncertain. From germline, CDR1 is SNHLY and CDR2 FYNNEI. The CDR3 sequence is 13 residues long. The V end was cut by 4 bases, the J end by 3 bases, with 7 bases between. The CDR3 sequence: CASSGESNQPQHF. CDR3 nucleotides: TGTGCCAGCAGTGGAGAGTCCAATCAGCCCCAGCATTTT.

V and J are TRBV28 and TRBJ1-2; a weak D match, TRBD1 (5 bases). The ends were cut back, 3 bases at V and 6 bases at J, with 17 bases in the middle. The CDR3 length is 15 residues. The V gene's germline CDR1 is MDHEN and CDR2 SYDVKM. The CDR3 bases are TGTGCCAGCAGTTTCGGGCCCGTAGGGGTTAATGGCTACACCTTC. Translated: CASSFGPVGVNGYTF.

The chain carries TRBV5-1 and TRBJ2-7; 8 bases are a match to TRBD2. The CDR3 has 19 residues. The J segment lost 6 bases and the V segment lost 0 bases, leaving 20 bases of the junction unmatched. Germline V gene data show CDR1 as SGHRS and CDR2 as YFSETQ. The CDR3 sequence is CASSLAALAGAVGLVEQYF. The CDR3 region has the DNA TGCGCCAGCAGCTTGGCCGCTCTAGCGGGTGCAGTCGGGCTCGTCGAGCAGTACTTC.

The V and J genes are TRBV18 and TRBJ1-3, with D perhaps matching TRBD1 (6 bases). V was shortened by 2 bases and J by 0 bases, with 14 bases between the two germline ends. This CDR3 contains 17 residues. The germline gives CDR1 KGHSH, CDR2 LQKENI. CDR3 bases: TGTGCCAGCTCACCATACAGGGAGCCTTCCTCTGGAAACACCATATATTTT. As protein: CASSPYREPSSGNTIYF. The complete variable domain, with remaining parts taken from reference TRBV18 and TRBJ1-3, reads NAGVMQNPRHLVRRRGQEARLRCSPMKGHSHVYWYRQLPEEGLKFMVYLQKENIIDESGMPKERFSAEFPKEGPSILRIQQVVRGDSAAYFCASSPYREPSSGNTIYFGEGSWLTVV.

This clone appeared a single time. One junction end does not reproduce the germline sequence, and a read error may be involved. The V gene is TRBV7-7, the J gene TRBJ2-5, with TRBD2 as a possible D gene (5 bases). This CDR3 has 14 amino acids. CDR1 and CDR2 (germline): SSHAT, FNYEAQ (reference sequence). CDR3 in amino acids: CASSPVAAEVTQYF. The CDR3 coding sequence is TGTGCTAGCAGCCCTGTTGCGGCGGAGGTGACCCAGTACTTC. The full variable domain, completed using reference TRBV7-7 and TRBJ2-5, is GAGVSQSPRYKVTKRGQDVTLRCDPISSHATLYWYQQALGQGPEFLTYFNYEAQPDKSGLPSDRFSAERPEGSISTLTIQRTEQRDSAMYRCASSPVAAEVTQYFGPGTRLLVL.

The chain is built from TRBV6-1 and TRBJ1-3; TRBD1 might be the D (6 bases). The CDR3 extends over 16 amino acids. Germline assignment: CDR1 MNHNS and CDR2 SASEGT. V was shortened by 4 bases and J by 4 bases, with 17 bases between the two germline ends. CDR3 sequence reads: CASSGFNRARGNTIYF. CDR3 nucleotides: TGTGCCAGCAGTGGGTTCAACAGGGCGAGAGGAAACACCATATATTTT.

Remarks on this clone: Mismatch with germline at one junction end may stem from a read error. This chain connects TRBV7-7 to TRBJ2-1; D is possibly TRBD1 (5 bases). The CDR3 loop spans 15 amino acids. The V gene's germline CDR1 is SSHAT and CDR2 FNYEAQ (reference sequence). The CDR3: CASSLVLAQGNEQFF. Written as DNA, the CDR3 is TGTGCTAGCAGTCTAGTGTTGGCCCAGGGCAATGAGCAGTTCTTC.

V usage is TRBV2 and J usage is TRBJ1-6; TRBD1 matches 10 bases. Germline-derived CDR1 and CDR2 are SNHLY and FYNNEI. V was pared by 4 bases and J by 6 bases, with 0 bases of the junction left unmatched. There are 14 residues in the CDR3. In DNA form, the CDR3 reads TGTGCCAGCAGTGGGGACAGGGGTAATTCACCCCTCCACTTT. Translating it yields CASSGDRGNSPLHF.

The chain employs TRBV5-6 and TRBJ1-5, with 9 bases that match TRBD1. The CDR3 loop spans 15 amino acids. The germline V gene has CDR1 SGHDT and CDR2 YYEEEE. V shed 5 bases and J 7 bases; nucleotides not matched to a gene: 10. The CDR3 DNA reads TGTGCCAGCAGTTCCCTAACAGGGGGCGGCCAGCCCCAGCATTTT. Its protein product is CASSSLTGGGQPQHF.

The V and J genes are TRBV5-1 and TRBJ1-1, with D possibly being TRBD1 (5 bases). V shed 4 bases and J shed 0 bases, with 10 bases lying between them. This CDR3 contains 14 residues. Germline loops: CDR1 SGHRS, CDR2 YFSETQ. This CDR3 reads CASSLTVMNTEAFF. CDR3 DNA: TGCGCCAGCAGCCTGACAGTAATGAACACTGAAGCTTTCTTT.

The chain combines TRBV27 with TRBJ2-7; a weak D match, TRBD2 (8 bases). The CDR3 is 14 residues long. CDR1 is MNHEY, CDR2 SMNVEV, per germline (reference sequence). Trimming left V 5 bases short and J 6 bases short, with 17 bases between. CDR3 amino acids: CASSPIAGQSEQYF. CDR3 nucleotide sequence: TGTGCCAGCAGTCCGATAGCGGGACAGTCCGAGCAGTACTTC.